This TCR beta chain was profiled in a study of blood T cell repertoires in COVID-19. Assay used: immunoSEQ multiplex PCR; TCRdb lists only in-frame clones, some missing. The sample carries 200,000 to 300,000 clones, roughly 82% recorded once. Recruits, aged roughly 18 to 95 years, lived in 24 US areas. Sequencing was carried out using PBMCs or T cells enriched from blood (not recorded which). This sequence was found in a woman aged 50 to 65 who had recovered from COVID-19.

As DNA, the CDR3 is TGCAGCGTTGAAAACAGGGGGCAAGGCTACACCTTC. Translation gives CSVENRGQGYTF. The rearrangement joins TRBV29-1 to TRBJ1-2, with 9 bases matching TRBD1. Germline CDR1 is SQVTM and CDR2 is ANQGSEA. The junction had 3 bases not matched to a gene; V was cut back by 2 bases and J by 8 bases. The CDR3 sequence is 12 residues long.